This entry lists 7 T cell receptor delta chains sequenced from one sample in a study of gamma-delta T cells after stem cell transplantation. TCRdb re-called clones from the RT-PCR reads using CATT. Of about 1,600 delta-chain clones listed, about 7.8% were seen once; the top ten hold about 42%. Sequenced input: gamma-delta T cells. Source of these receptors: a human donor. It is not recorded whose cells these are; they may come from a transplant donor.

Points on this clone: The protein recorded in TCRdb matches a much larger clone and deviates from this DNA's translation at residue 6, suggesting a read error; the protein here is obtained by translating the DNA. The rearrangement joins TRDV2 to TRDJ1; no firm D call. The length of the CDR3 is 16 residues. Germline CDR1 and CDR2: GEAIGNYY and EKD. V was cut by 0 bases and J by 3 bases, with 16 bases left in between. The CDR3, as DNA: TGTGCCTGTGACACCGCTGGAGTAGGGAGAGCCGATAAACTCATCTTT. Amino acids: CACDTAGVGRADKLIF.

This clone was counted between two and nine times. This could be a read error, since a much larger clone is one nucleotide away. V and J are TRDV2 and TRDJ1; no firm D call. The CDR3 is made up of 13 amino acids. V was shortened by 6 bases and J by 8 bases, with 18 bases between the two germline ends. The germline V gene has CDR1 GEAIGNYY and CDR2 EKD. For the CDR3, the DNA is TGTGCCTGTAACCACTTGGACGGGCGAAAACTCATCTTT. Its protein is CACNHLDGRKLIF.

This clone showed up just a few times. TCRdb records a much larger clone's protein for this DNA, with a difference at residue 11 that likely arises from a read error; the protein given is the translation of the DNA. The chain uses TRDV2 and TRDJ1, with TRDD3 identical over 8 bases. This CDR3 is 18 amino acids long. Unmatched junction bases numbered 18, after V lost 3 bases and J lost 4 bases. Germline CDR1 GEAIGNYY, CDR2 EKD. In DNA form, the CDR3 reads TGTGCCTGTGACTCCGTGTTTTCTGGGGGACACGTTGGCGATAAACTCATCTTT. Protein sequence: CACDSVFSGGHVGDKLIF.

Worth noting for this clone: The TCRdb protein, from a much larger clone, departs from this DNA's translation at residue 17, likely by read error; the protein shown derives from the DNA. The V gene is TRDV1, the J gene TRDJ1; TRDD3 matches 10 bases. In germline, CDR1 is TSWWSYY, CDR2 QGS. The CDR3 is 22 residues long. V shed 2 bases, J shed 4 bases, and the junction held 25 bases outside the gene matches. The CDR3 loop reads CALGESPISYYWGIRGIDKLIF. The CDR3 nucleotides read TGTGCTCTTGGGGAAAGCCCCATATCCTATTACTGGGGGATCAGGGGCATCGATAAACTCATCTTT.

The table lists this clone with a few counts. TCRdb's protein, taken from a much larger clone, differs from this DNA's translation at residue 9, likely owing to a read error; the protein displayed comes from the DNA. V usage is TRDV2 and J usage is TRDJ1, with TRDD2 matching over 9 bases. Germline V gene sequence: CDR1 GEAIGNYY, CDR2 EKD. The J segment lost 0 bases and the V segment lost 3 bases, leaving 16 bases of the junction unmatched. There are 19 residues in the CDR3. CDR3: CACDSLPTKLGSNTDKLIF. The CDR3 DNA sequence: TGTGCCTGTGACTCCCTTCCTACTAAACTGGGGTCCAACACCGATAAACTCATCTTT.

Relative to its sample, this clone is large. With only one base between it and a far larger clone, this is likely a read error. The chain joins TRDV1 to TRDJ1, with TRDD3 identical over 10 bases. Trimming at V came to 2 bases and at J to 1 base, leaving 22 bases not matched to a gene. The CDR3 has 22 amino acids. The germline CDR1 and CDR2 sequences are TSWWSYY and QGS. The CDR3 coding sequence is TGTGCTCTTGGGGAAGGCCCCATATCTTATTACTGGGGGATCAGGGGCACCGATAAACTCATCTTT. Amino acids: CALGEGPISYYWGIRGTDKLIF.

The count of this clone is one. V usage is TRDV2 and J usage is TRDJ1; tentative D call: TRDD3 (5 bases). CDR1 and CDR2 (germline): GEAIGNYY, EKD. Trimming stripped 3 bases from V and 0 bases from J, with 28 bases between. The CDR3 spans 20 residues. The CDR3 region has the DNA TGTGCCTGTGACGCCCTTGCGTATGGCGATACAGTCCCCTACACCGATAAACTCATCTTT. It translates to CACDALAYGDTVPYTDKLIF.